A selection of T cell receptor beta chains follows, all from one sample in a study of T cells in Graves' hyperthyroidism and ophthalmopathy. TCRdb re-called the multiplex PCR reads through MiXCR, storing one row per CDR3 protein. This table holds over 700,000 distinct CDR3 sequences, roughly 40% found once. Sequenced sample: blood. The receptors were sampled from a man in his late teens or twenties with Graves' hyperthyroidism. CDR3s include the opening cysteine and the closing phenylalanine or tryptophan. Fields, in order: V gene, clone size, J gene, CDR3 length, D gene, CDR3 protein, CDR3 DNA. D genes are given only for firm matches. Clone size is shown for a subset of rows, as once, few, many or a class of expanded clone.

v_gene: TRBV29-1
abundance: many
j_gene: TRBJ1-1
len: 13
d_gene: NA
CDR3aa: CSVGKGIDTEAFF
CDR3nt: TGCAGCGTTGGTAAAGGGATTGATACTGAAGCTTTCTTT

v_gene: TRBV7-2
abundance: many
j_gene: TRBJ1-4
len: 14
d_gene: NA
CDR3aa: CASSSEWMDEKLFF
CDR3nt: TGTGCCAGCAGCTCAGAATGGATGGATGAAAAACTGTTTTTT

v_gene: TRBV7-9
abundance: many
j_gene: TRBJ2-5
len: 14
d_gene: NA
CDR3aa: CASSLGVLKETQYF
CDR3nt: TGTGCCAGCAGCTTAGGCGTGTTGAAAGAGACCCAGTACTTC

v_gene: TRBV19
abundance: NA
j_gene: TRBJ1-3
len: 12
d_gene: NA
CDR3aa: CASNRIGNTIYF
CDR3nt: TGTGCCAGTAACAGAATCGGAAACACCATATATTTT

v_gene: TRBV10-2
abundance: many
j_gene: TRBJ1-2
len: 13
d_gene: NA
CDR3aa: CATVPGLIYGYTF
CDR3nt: TGCGCCACCGTTCCCGGACTTATCTATGGCTACACCTTC

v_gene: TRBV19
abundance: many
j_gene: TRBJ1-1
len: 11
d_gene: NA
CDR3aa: CASSVDSGAFF
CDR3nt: TGTGCCAGTAGTGTGGACAGCGGAGCTTTCTTT

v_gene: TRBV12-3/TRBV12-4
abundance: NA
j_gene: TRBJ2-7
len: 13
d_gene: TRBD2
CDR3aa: CASNPLAGGPQYF
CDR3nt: TGTGCCAGCAATCCGTTAGCGGGAGGGCCGCAATACTTC

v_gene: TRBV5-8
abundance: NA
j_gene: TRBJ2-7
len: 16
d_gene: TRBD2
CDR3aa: CASSLGLAGYDYEQYF
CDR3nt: TGTGCCAGCAGCTTAGGACTAGCGGGATATGACTACGAGCAGTACTTC

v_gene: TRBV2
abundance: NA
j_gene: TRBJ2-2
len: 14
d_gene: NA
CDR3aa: CASTQDGRPGELFF
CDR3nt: TGTGCCAGCACCCAAGACGGACGGCCCGGGGAGCTGTTTTTT

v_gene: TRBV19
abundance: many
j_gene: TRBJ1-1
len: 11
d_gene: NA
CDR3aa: CASILGAEAFF
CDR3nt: TGTGCCAGTATTTTGGGCGCTGAAGCTTTCTTT

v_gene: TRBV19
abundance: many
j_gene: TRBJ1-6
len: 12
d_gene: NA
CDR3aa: CASSTENSPLHF
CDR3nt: TGTGCCAGTAGTACGGAGAATTCACCCCTCCACTTT

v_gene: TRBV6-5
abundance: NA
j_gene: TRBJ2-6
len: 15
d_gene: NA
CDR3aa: CASSLRLRGANVLTF
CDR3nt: TGTGCCAGCAGTCTCCGGCTCAGGGGGGCCAACGTCCTGACTTTC

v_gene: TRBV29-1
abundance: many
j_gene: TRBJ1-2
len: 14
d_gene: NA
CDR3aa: CSVEKASGNYGYTF
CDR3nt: TGCAGCGTTGAGAAAGCGTCAGGGAACTATGGCTACACCTTC

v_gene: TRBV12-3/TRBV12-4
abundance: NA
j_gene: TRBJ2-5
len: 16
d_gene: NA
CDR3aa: CASSFPGGHFEETQYF
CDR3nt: TGTGCCAGCAGCTTTCCAGGCGGCCACTTCGAAGAGACCCAGTACTTC

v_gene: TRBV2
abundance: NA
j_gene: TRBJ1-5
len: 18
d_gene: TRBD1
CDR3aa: CASRGGTGGTYSNQPQHF
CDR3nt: TGTGCCAGTAGGGGGGGGACAGGGGGGACTTATAGCAATCAGCCCCAGCATTTT

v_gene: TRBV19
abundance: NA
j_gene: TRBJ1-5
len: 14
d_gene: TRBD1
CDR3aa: CASSTRQGDQPQHF
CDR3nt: TGTGCCAGTAGTACTAGACAGGGTGATCAGCCCCAGCATTTT

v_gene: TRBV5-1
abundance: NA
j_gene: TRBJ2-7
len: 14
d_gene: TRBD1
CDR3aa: CASSAGQGKGEQYF
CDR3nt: TGCGCCAGCAGCGCGGGACAGGGCAAAGGCGAGCAGTACTTC

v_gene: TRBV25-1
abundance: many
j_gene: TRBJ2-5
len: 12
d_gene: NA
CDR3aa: CASRRFQETQYF
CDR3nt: TGTGCCAGCAGAAGGTTCCAAGAGACCCAGTACTTC

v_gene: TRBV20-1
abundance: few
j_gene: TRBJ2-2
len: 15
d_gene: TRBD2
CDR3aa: CSARVAGENTGELFF
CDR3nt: TGCAGTGCTAGAGTAGCGGGAGAGAACACCGGGGAGCTGTTTTTT

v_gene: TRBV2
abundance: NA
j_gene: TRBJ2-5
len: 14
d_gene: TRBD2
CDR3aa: CASRNRGGQETQYF
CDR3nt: TGTGCCAGCAGGAACCGGGGAGGGCAAGAGACCCAGTACTTC

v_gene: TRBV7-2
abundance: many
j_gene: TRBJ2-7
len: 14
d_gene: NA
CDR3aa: CASSLVQGGREQYF
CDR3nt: TGTGCCAGCAGCTTGGTACAGGGGGGGCGCGAGCAGTACTTC

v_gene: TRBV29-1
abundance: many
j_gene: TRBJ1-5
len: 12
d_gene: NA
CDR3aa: CSVADSNQPQHF
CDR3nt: TGCAGCGTTGCAGATAGCAATCAGCCCCAGCATTTT

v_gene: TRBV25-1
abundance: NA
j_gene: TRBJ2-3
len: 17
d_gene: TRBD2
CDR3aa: CASSESGSGRYADTQYF
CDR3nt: TGTGCCAGCAGTGAATCTGGTAGCGGGAGGTATGCAGATACGCAGTATTTT